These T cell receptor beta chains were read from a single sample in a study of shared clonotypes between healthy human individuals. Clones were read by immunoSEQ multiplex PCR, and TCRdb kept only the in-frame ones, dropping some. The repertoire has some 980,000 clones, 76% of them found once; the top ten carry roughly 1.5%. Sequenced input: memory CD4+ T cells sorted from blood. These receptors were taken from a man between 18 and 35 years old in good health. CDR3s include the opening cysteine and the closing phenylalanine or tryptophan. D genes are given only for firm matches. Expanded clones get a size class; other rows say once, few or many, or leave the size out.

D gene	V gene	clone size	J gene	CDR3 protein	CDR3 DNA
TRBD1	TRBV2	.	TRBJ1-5	CASSEGTGGNQPQHF	TGTGCCAGCAGTGAAGGGACAGGGGGAAATCAGCCCCAGCATTTT
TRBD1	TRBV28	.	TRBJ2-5	CASSSGGAGETQYF	TGTGCCAGCAGTTCAGGGGGCGCGGGGGAGACCCAGTACTTC
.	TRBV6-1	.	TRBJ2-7	CASNVKPDYEQYF	TGTGCCAGCAATGTTAAACCGGACTACGAGCAGTACTTC
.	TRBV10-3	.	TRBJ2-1	CAISEGGNEQFF	TGTGCCATCAGTGAGGGAGGGAATGAGCAGTTCTTC
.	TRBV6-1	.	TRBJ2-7	CASSDVGGSSYEQYF	TGTGCCAGCAGTGATGTCGGCGGCAGCAGCTACGAGCAGTACTTC
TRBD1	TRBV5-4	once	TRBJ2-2	CASSPRSLGTGGSGELFF	TGTGCCAGCAGCCCCCGGAGTCTGGGGACAGGGGGCTCCGGGGAGCTGTTTTTT
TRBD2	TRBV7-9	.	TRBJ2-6	CASSFGLAGNPGANVLTF	TGTGCCAGCAGCTTCGGACTAGCGGGAAACCCTGGGGCCAACGTCCTGACTTTC
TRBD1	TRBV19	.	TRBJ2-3	CATRQGHSTDTQYF	TGTGCCACCAGACAGGGGCATAGCACAGATACGCAGTATTTT
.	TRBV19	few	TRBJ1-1	CASSIDLQPNTEAFF	TGTGCCAGTAGTATAGATCTTCAACCGAACACTGAAGCTTTCTTT
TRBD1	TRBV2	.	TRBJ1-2	CASSGQGNYGYTF	TGTGCCAGCAGCGGACAGGGGAACTATGGCTACACCTTC
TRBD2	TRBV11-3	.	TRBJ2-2	CASSGPSGGMITGELFF	TGTGCCAGCTCTGGCCCTAGCGGGGGGATGATCACCGGGGAGCTGTTTTTT
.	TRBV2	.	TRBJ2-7	CASRATRSSYEQYF	TGTGCCAGCAGGGCCACAAGGAGCTCCTACGAGCAGTACTTC
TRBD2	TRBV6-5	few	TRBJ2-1	CASRLAGAASNEQFF	TGTGCCAGCAGGTTAGCGGGAGCCGCATCCAATGAGCAGTTCTTC
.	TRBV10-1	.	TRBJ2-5	CASRVWLGEETQYF	TGCGCCAGCAGGGTTTGGTTAGGGGAAGAGACCCAGTACTTC
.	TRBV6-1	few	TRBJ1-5	CASSEHGGEGNQPQHF	TGTGCCAGCAGTGAACATGGGGGGGAGGGCAATCAGCCCCAGCATTTT
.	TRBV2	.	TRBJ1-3	CASSEGRGTIYF	TGTGCCAGCAGTGAAGGCCGGGGCACCATATATTTT
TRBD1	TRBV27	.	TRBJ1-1	CASRGTGNTEAFF	TGTGCCAGTCGCGGGACAGGGAACACTGAAGCTTTCTTT
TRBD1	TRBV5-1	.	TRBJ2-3	CASSTGGTTDTQYF	TGCGCCAGCAGTACAGGGGGTACCACAGATACGCAGTATTTT
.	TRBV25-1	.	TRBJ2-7	CAILYEQYF	TGTGCCATCCTATACGAGCAGTACTTC
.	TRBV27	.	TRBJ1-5	CASSFYAETTERVWNVGNQPQHF	TGTGCCAGCAGTTTCTACGCAGAAACGACAGAACGGGTGTGGAACGTTGGCAATCAGCCCCAGCATTTT
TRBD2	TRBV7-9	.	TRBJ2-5	CASSWEGGYETQYF	TGTGCCAGCAGCTGGGAGGGTGGGTATGAGACCCAGTACTTC
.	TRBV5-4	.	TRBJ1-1	CASSLEGNTEAFF	TGTGCCAGCAGCCTAGAGGGGAACACTGAAGCTTTCTTT
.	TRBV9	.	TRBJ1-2	CASSVGREANYGYTF	TGTGCCAGCAGCGTAGGACGGGAAGCTAACTATGGCTACACCTTC
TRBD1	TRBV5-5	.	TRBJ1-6	CASSLGKTGLHSPLHF	TGTGCCAGCAGCTTGGGGAAGACAGGGTTGCATTCACCCCTCCACTTT
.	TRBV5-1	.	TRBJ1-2	CASSGGGVGGGYTF	TGCGCCAGCAGCGGAGGAGGGGTCGGAGGCGGCTACACCTTC
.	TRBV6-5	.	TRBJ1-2	CASPLRGNGYTF	TGTGCCAGCCCTCTTCGGGGAAATGGCTACACCTTC
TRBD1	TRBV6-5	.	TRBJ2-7	CASSYSGTASYEQYF	TGTGCCAGCAGTTACTCAGGGACAGCCTCCTACGAGCAGTACTTC
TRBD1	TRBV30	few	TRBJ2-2	CAWSVVGTGADGELFF	TGTGCCTGGAGTGTAGTTGGGACAGGGGCGGACGGGGAGCTGTTTTTT